A selection of T cell receptor beta chains follows, all from one sample in a study of cytomegalovirus exposure and HLA in healthy donors. Repertoires were generated with immunoSEQ multiplex PCR, while TCRdb's copy carries only in-frame clones and drops some. The sample includes roughly 120,000 clones, around 77% of them seen just once. Input material: PBMCs. These TCRs come from a man in his thirties or forties in good health and CMV-seronegative. Both conserved end residues are part of each CDR3. Each record gives: V gene, D gene, clone size, J gene, CDR3 DNA, CDR3 protein. D genes are given only for firm matches. Clone size is not always given. Where it is, it says once, few, many or a class for expanded clones.

>TRBV29-1|TRBD1|.|TRBJ1-1
TGCAGCGCAGGACAGGGGACTGAAGCTTTCTTT
CSAGQGTEAFF
>TRBV30|.|.|TRBJ2-7
TGTGCCTGGAGCCGCCTGACTGGTAGCTCCGAGCAGTACTTC
CAWSRLTGSSEQYF
>TRBV18|.|.|TRBJ2-5
TGTGCCAGCTCACCACCGCAGGGCCAAGAGACCCAGTACTTC
CASSPPQGQETQYF
>TRBV10-3|.|once|TRBJ1-2
TGTGCCATCAGTGAGACTTCACAGGGTAGGAATGGCTACACCTTC
CAISETSQGRNGYTF
>TRBV29-1|TRBD2|.|TRBJ2-3
TGCAGCGTCAAAGGACTAGCGACAGATACGCAGTATTTT
CSVKGLATDTQYF
>TRBV21-1|.|once|TRBJ2-1
TGTGCCAGCATCCGTCGGCCACAGGAAGGGCGGGAGCAGTTCTTC
CASIRRPQEGREQFF
>TRBV5-1|.|.|TRBJ2-5
TGCGCCAGCAGCTTGGCCTGGTCGGGGCAGTACTTC
CASSLAWSGQYF
>TRBV5-8|.|.|TRBJ2-7
TGTGCCAGCAGCTTGGCCGAACATTACGAGCAGTACTTC
CASSLAEHYEQYF
>TRBV5-4|.|.|TRBJ1-2
TGTGCCAGCACCGCCGACAGGAGCTATGGCTACACCTTC
CASTADRSYGYTF
>TRBV18|TRBD2|.|TRBJ2-5
TGTGCCAGCTCACCTGTTCTAGCGGGAGGGAGCCAAGAGACCCAGTACTTC
CASSPVLAGGSQETQYF
>TRBV28|.|.|TRBJ2-1
TGTGCCAGCAGTTTTTACGGGGGAAGTGAGCAGTTCTTC
CASSFYGGSEQFF
>TRBV6-5|TRBD1|.|TRBJ1-1
TGTGCCAGCAGTTTTTACAGGGGCCAAACTGAAGCTTTCTTT
CASSFYRGQTEAFF
>TRBV2|TRBD2|.|TRBJ2-1
TGTGCCAGCAGCCAAACTAGCGGGGGGGCCGGTGAGCAGTTCTTC
CASSQTSGGAGEQFF
>TRBV4-1|TRBD2|.|TRBJ2-7
TGCGCCAGCAGCCAACTACAGCGGGGACCCTACGAGCAGTACTTC
CASSQLQRGPYEQYF
>TRBV29-1|TRBD1|.|TRBJ2-3
TGCAGCGTCCAGACAGGGGTTAGCACAGATACGCAGTATTTT
CSVQTGVSTDTQYF
>TRBV6-5|TRBD1|.|TRBJ2-2
TGTGCCAGCAGGACAGGACAGGGGTCAACCGGGGAGCTGTTTTTT
CASRTGQGSTGELFF
>TRBV6-5|TRBD2|.|TRBJ2-5
TGTGCCAGCAGTTGGGCTAGCGGCCAAGAGACCCAGTACTTC
CASSWASGQETQYF
>TRBV6-1|TRBD1|.|TRBJ2-7
TGTGCCAGCAGTGGGCCACAGGGGCTACCCTACGAGCAGTACTTC
CASSGPQGLPYEQYF
>TRBV30|.|.|TRBJ1-1
TGTGCCTGGACTCGAGGGGTCCCGGGGGGTGAAGCTTTCTTT
CAWTRGVPGGEAFF
>TRBV11-2|.|few|TRBJ2-2
TGTGCCAGCAGCTTAGAGCTGCTCGGCGGGGAGCTGTTTTTT
CASSLELLGGELFF
>TRBV7-9|.|few|TRBJ2-3
TGTGCCAGCAGCTTTGGAGCGACAGATACGCAGTATTTT
CASSFGATDTQYF
>TRBV4-2|TRBD2|.|TRBJ2-7
TGTGCCAGCAGCTCTCAGGGACTAGACTACGAGCAGTACTTC
CASSSQGLDYEQYF
>TRBV5-1|TRBD2|.|TRBJ2-5
TGCGCCAGCAGCTTAGGAGGACTAGCGGGGGGGCTCCAAGAGACCCAGTACTTC
CASSLGGLAGGLQETQYF
>TRBV10-3|TRBD2|.|TRBJ2-3
TGTGCCATCAGTGGGATGCAGCGGGAGGTGACAACAGATACGCAGTATTTT
CAISGMQREVTTDTQYF
>TRBV5-1|.|.|TRBJ1-4
TGCGCCAGCAGCTTGGCCGGGGGGTTTGGTGAAAAACTGTTTTTT
CASSLAGGFGEKLFF
>TRBV6-5|TRBD1|.|TRBJ2-7
TGTGCCAGCAGTTACCAGAGGACAGGGCCCCACGAGCAGTACTTC
CASSYQRTGPHEQYF
>TRBV4-1|.|once|TRBJ2-3
TGCGCCAGCAGCCAAGACGTCCAGGGGAAAGGAGATACGCAGTATTTT
CASSQDVQGKGDTQYF
>TRBV4-2|.|.|TRBJ2-2
TGTGCCAGCAGCCCACTGTCTATTTCCGGGGAGCTGTTTTTT
CASSPLSISGELFF
>TRBV28|TRBD2|.|TRBJ2-3
TGTGCCAGCAGTACTATGACTAGCGGGAGAATTTTT
CASSTMTSGRIF
>TRBV30|.|.|TRBJ2-7
TGTGCCTGGAGTAATTTCGGGAGCTCCTACGAGCAGTACTTC
CAWSNFGSSYEQYF
>TRBV27|.|.|TRBJ1-1
TGTGCCAGCAGTTTTGGGGGGGGACAAATAGCTTTCTTT
CASSFGGGQIAFF
>TRBV29-1|TRBD1|.|TRBJ1-1
TGCAGCGTTGGACAGGGTTGGGGTATGAACACTGAAGCTTTCTTT
CSVGQGWGMNTEAFF
>TRBV19|.|.|TRBJ2-5
TGTGCCAGTAGCATTTGGGGGCTGAGGGAGACCCAGTACTTC
CASSIWGLRETQYF
>TRBV5-1|TRBD1|.|TRBJ2-7
TGCGCCAGCAGCTTCGGACAGGGGGCTTTAACCTACGAGCAGTACTTC
CASSFGQGALTYEQYF
>TRBV5-4|TRBD1|.|TRBJ2-1
TGTGCCAGCAGCTTTGGACAGGGGGCGCGGTATGAGCAGTTCTTC
CASSFGQGARYEQFF
>TRBV29-1|.|once|TRBJ1-1
TGCAGCGTTGATGGGTCGGGTGTGTCTGAAGCTTTCTTT
CSVDGSGVSEAFF
>TRBV18|.|.|TRBJ2-7
TGTGCCAGCTCACCCGGAGGAGGAATTTACGAGCAGTACTTC
CASSPGGGIYEQYF
>TRBV7-9|TRBD1|few|TRBJ2-1
TGTGCCAGCAGCTCAACCGGGACAGGAGTGATCAATGAGCAGTTCTTC
CASSSTGTGVINEQFF
>TRBV21-1|.|.|TRBJ1-3
TGTGCCAGCAGGATACACCGAACCTCTGGAAACACCATATATTTT
CASRIHRTSGNTIYF
>TRBV2|.|.|TRBJ2-1
TGTGCCAGCACCGGGACTGCCTACAATGAGCAGTTCTTC
CASTGTAYNEQFF
>TRBV5-1|.|.|TRBJ2-2
TGCGCCAGCAGCTTGGGGCTGAACACCGGGGAGCTGTTTTTT
CASSLGLNTGELFF
>TRBV9|TRBD1|.|TRBJ2-6
TGTGCCAGCAGCGTAGGACACAGGGGAGTTTCATCCTCTGGGGCCAACGTCCTGACTTTC
CASSVGHRGVSSSGANVLTF
>TRBV9|.|.|TRBJ2-1
TGTGCCAGCAGCCCCGCTACCGGGGGCTACAATGAGCAGTTCTTC
CASSPATGGYNEQFF
>TRBV19|.|.|TRBJ2-6
TGTGCCAGTAGTGTGGGCCAAGCTCTCTCTGGGGCCAACGTCCTGACTTTC
CASSVGQALSGANVLTF